The 4 T cell receptor beta chains below all came from one sample that was sequenced in a study of T cell changes during pregnancy in multiple sclerosis (dated by TCRdb to the late 2010s). The library relied on the immunoSEQ multiplex PCR assay. The source is immuneACCESS, and TCRdb retained only in-frame sequences with V and J called. Part of the clones is not carried over; for the studies checked, unresolved V genes explain less than half of this, and the remainder is unexplained. Recorded for this sample are 65,000 to 90,000 clones; 80% to 95% of them occurred a single time. Approximately 2.5% of the sample is taken by the ten largest. The sample consisted of peripheral blood, taken in the first trimester of pregnancy. The receptors were gathered from a female donor with multiple sclerosis, enrolled in a pregnancy study.

The J gene is TRBJ1-2, the V gene TRBV4-1; D perhaps matches TRBD1 (6 bases). Per germline, CDR1 MGHRA and CDR2 YSYEKL. The CDR3 totals 12 residues. V was pared by 3 bases and J by 14 bases, with 16 bases between. Written as DNA, the CDR3 is TGCGCCAGCAGCCAGGACAACAGGGTGCCGACCTTC. Its translation: CASSQDNRVPTF.

V and J are TRBV7-7 and TRBJ2-1; TRBD2 matches at 13 bases. The CDR3 length is 17 residues. Germline V gives CDR1 SSHAT, CDR2 FNYEAQ (reference sequence). After removal of 5 bases from V and 10 bases from J, the junction contained 14 bases not matched to a gene. CDR3 residues: CASSPRTGLAGPLEQFF. The CDR3 region has the DNA TGTGCCAGCAGCCCTCGGACGGGACTAGCGGGGCCGTTGGAGCAGTTCTTC.

The chain recombines TRBV7-3 with TRBJ2-1; 8 bases line up with TRBD2. The germline CDR1 and CDR2 sequences are SGHTA and FQGTGA. The length of the CDR3 is 15 residues. V lost 5 bases, J lost 8 bases, and 11 bases stayed unmatched. The CDR3 DNA reads TGTGCCAGCAGCAGAACCGGGACTAGAAGCCATGAGCAGTTCTTC. Protein sequence: CASSRTGTRSHEQFF. The whole variable domain, remainder taken from reference TRBV7-3 and TRBJ2-1, is GAGVSQTPSNKVTEKGKYVELRCDPISGHTALYWYRQSLGQGPEFLIYFQGTGAADDSGLPNDRFFAVRPEGSVSTLKIQRTERGDSAVYLCASSRTGTRSHEQFFGPGTRLTVL.

This sequence joins TRBV6-5 and TRBJ2-2, with TRBD2 matching over 7 bases. The CDR3 sequence is 14 residues long. Germline CDR1 and CDR2: MNHEY and SVGAGI. The V segment lost 2 bases and the J segment 7 bases; nucleotides outside the gene matches: 4. Here the CDR3 DNA reads TGTGCCAGCAGTTACGGGGGGGTTGGCGGGGAGCTGTTTTTT. Translation gives CASSYGGVGGELFF.